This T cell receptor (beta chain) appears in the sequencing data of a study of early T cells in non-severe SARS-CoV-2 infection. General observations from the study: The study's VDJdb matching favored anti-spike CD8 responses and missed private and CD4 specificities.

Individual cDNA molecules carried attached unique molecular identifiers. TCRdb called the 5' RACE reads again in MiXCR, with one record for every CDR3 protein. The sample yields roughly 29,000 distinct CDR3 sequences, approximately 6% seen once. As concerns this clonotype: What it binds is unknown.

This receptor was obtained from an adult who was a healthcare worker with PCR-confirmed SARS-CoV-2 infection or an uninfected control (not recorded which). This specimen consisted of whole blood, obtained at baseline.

CDR3 DNA: TGTGCCAGCAGGGACAGGGCCAACCGCGGAAAACTGTTTTTT. This translates into CASRDRANRGKLFF. The genes are TRBV28 and TRBJ1-4, with 8 bases matching TRBD1. The CDR3 is 14 amino acids. Trimming took 6 bases from V and 10 from J; bases not matched to a gene: 10. Per the germline V gene, CDR1 is MDHEN and CDR2 is SYDVKM.